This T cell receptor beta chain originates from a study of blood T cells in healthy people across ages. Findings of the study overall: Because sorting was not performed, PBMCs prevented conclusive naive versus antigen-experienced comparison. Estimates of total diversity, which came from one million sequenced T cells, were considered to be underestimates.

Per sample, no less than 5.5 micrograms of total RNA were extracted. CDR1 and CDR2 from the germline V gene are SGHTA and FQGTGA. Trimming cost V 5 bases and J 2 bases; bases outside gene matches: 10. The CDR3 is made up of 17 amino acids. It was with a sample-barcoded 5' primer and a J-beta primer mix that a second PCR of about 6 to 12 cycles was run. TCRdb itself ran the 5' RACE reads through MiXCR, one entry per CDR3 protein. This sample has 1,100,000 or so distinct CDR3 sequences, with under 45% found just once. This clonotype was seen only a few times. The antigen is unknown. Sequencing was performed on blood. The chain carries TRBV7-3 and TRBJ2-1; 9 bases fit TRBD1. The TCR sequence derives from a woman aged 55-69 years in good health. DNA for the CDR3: TGTGCCAGCAGCGCCGGCCCGGGACAGGGTACCTACAATGAGCAGTTCTTC. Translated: CASSAGPGQGTYNEQFF.